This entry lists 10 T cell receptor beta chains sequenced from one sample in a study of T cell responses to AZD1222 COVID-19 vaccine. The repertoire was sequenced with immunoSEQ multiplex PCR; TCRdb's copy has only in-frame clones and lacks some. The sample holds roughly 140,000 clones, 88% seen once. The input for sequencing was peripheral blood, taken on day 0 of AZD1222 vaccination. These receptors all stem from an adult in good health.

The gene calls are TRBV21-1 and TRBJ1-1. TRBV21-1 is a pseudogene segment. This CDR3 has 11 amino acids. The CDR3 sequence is CGLPGGTEAFF. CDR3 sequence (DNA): TGTGGGCTACCGGGTGGCACTGAAGCTTTCTTT.

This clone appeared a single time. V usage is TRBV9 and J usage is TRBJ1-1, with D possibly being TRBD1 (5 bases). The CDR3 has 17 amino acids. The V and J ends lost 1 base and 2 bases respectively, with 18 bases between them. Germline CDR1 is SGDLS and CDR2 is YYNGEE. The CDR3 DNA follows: TGTGCCAGCAGCGTATCTGGGGCCCCTAAGACTAACACTGAAGCTTTCTTT. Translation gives CASSVSGAPKTNTEAFF.

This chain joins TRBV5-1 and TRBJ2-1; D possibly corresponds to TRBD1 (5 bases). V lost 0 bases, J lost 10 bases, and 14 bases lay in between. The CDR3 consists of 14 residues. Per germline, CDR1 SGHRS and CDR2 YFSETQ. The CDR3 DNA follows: TGCGCCAGCAGCTTGGACAGGACGGGTGCGGAGCAGTTCTTC. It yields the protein CASSLDRTGAEQFF.

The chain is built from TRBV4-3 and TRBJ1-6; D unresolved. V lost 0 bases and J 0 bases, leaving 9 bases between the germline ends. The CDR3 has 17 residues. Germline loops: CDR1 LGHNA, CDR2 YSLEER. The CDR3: CASSQETESSYNSPLHF. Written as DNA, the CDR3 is TGCGCCAGCAGCCAAGAAACAGAGAGCTCCTATAATTCACCCCTCCACTTT.

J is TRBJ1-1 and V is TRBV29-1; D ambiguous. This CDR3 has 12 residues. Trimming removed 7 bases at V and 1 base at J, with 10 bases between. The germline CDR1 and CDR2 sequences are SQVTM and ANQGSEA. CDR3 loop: CSAPGPNTEAFF. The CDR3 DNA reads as TGCAGCGCACCCGGACCGAACACTGAAGCTTTCTTT.

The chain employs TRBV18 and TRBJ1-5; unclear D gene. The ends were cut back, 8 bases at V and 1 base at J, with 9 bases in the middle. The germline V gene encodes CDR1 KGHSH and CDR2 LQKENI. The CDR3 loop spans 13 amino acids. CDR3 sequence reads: CASQGDSNQPQHF. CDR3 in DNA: TGTGCCAGCCAAGGAGACAGCAATCAGCCCCAGCATTTT.

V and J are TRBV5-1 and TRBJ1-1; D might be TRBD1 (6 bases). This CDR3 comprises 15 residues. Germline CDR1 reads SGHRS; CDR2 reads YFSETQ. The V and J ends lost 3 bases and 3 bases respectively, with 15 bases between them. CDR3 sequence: CASSSTGNPDTEAFF. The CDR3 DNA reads TGCGCCAGCAGCTCCACAGGGAACCCGGACACTGAAGCTTTCTTT.

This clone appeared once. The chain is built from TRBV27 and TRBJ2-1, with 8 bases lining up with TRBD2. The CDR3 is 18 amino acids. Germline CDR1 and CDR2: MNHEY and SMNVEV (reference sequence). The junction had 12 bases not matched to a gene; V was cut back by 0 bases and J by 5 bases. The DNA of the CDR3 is TGTGCCAGCAGTTTATCCCGGCGGGGGGCAGGCGCACACAATGAGCAGTTCTTC. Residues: CASSLSRRGAGAHNEQFF.

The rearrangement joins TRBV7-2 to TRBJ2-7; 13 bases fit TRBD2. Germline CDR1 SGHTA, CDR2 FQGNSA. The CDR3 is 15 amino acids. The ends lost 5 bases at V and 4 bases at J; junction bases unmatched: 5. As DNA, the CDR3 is TGTGCCAGCAGCCGGACTAGCGGGAGTAGGTACGAGCAGTACTTC. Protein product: CASSRTSGSRYEQYF.

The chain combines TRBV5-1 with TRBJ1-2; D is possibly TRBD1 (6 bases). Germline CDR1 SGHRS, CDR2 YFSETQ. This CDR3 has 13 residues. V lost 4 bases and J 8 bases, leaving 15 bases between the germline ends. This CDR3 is CASSQQGLWGYTF. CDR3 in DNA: TGCGCCAGCAGCCAACAGGGTCTTTGGGGCTACACCTTC.